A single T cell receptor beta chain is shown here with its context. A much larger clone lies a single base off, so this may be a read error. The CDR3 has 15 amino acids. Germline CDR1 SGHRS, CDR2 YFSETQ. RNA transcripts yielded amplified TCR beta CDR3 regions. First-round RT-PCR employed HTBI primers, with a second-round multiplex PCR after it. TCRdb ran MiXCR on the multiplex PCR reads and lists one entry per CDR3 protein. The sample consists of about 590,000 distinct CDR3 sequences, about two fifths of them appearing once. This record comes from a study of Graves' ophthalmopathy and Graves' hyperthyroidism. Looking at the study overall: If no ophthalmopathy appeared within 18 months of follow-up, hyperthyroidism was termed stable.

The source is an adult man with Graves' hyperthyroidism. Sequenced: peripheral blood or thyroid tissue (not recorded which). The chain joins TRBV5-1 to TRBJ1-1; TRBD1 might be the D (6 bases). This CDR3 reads CAGSLDGQRNTEAFF. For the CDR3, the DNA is TGTGCCGGCAGCTTAGATGGACAGAGGAACACTGAAGCTTTCTTT.